These T cell receptor beta chains were read from a single sample in a study of blood T cells in healthy people across ages. TCRdb used MiXCR to reprocess the 5' RACE reads, holding one entry per CDR3 protein. This repertoire shows approximately 900,000 distinct CDR3 sequences, roughly 43% found once; its top ten account for roughly 13%. Sequencing was carried out using blood. The receptor source for this set is a man aged 30 to 39 in good health. CDR3s include the opening cysteine and the closing phenylalanine or tryptophan. The order of the fields is D gene, clone size, J gene, V gene, CDR3 protein, CDR3 DNA. The D gene is left open where the match is weak. Clone size is shown for a subset of rows, as once, few, many or a class of expanded clone.

.	few	TRBJ2-7	TRBV12-3/TRBV12-4	CASSLESRTNEQYF	TGTGCCAGCAGTTTAGAGAGCAGAACGAACGAGCAGTACTTC
.	.	TRBJ2-5	TRBV12-3/TRBV12-4	CASSGTAQGETQYF	TGTGCCAGCAGCGGGACCGCGCAGGGAGAGACCCAGTACTTC
.	few	TRBJ2-1	TRBV3-1	CASSQSTGTVKYNEQFF	TGTGCCAGCAGCCAATCGACCGGGACTGTTAAGTACAATGAGCAGTTCTTC
.	once	TRBJ2-2	TRBV7-7	CASSLSYSGELFF	TGTGCTAGCAGCTTGTCATACTCCGGGGAGCTGTTTTTT
.	once	TRBJ1-1	TRBV12-3/TRBV12-4	CASSFTRLGTEAFF	TGTGCCAGCAGTTTCACCAGGTTGGGCACTGAAGCTTTCTTT
.	.	TRBJ1-4	TRBV6-1	CASSEGLSNEKLFF	TGTGCCAGCAGTGAGGGACTTTCTAATGAAAAACTGTTTTTT
TRBD1	.	TRBJ1-2	TRBV6-6	CASSYSSTGGYGYTF	TGTGCCAGCAGTTACTCGAGTACAGGGGGCTATGGCTACACCTTC
TRBD2	.	TRBJ2-1	TRBV2	CASSERTRTSYNEQFF	TGTGCCAGCAGTGAACGGACTAGGACCTCCTACAATGAGCAGTTCTTC
TRBD1	few	TRBJ2-5	TRBV15	CATSPVTGGASQYF	TGTGCCACCAGCCCTGTAACAGGGGGCGCCTCGCAGTACTTC
TRBD2	.	TRBJ2-7	TRBV7-9	CASSLPGTTYEQYF	TGTGCCAGCAGCTTACCTGGGACTACCTACGAGCAGTACTTC
.	.	TRBJ2-2	TRBV27	CASSSPGRANTGELFF	TGTGCCAGCAGTTCCCCCGGGCGGGCGAACACCGGGGAGCTGTTTTTT
.	.	TRBJ1-2	TRBV27	CASSLAPTGIYGYTF	TGTGCCAGCAGTTTAGCCCCAACAGGGATCTATGGCTACACCTTC
.	.	TRBJ2-1	TRBV2	CASSHRVRDEQFF	TGTGCCAGCAGTCACAGGGTTAGGGATGAGCAGTTCTTC
.	.	TRBJ2-7	TRBV30	CAWSAGLFGYEQYF	TGTGCCTGGAGTGCAGGCCTATTCGGCTACGAGCAGTACTTC
TRBD1	.	TRBJ2-7	TRBV7-8	CASSNGTGSFYEQYF	TGTGCCAGCAGCAACGGGACAGGGAGTTTCTACGAGCAGTACTTC
.	.	TRBJ2-1	TRBV5-1	CASSQRQASSYNEQFF	TGCGCCAGCAGTCAAAGACAGGCGAGCTCCTACAATGAGCAGTTCTTC
TRBD1	.	TRBJ2-3	TRBV28	CASSLPSGTAFLDAQYF	TGTGCCAGCAGTTTACCCTCCGGGACAGCGTTTTTAGATGCGCAGTATTTT
TRBD2	.	TRBJ2-7	TRBV6-2/TRBV6-3	CASSARLAGSSYEQYF	TGTGCCAGCAGTGCCAGACTAGCGGGGAGCTCCTACGAGCAGTACTTC
.	.	TRBJ2-2	TRBV2	CASSLQGLAGELFF	TGTGCCAGCAGTCTACAGGGTTTAGCCGGGGAGCTGTTTTTT
TRBD2	.	TRBJ2-1	TRBV6-4	CASSSTSGGASEQFF	TGTGCCAGCAGTTCGACTAGCGGGGGGGCCAGTGAGCAGTTCTTC
TRBD1	.	TRBJ1-5	TRBV2	CASTRTGGGNQPQHF	TGTGCCAGCACACGGACAGGGGGCGGCAATCAGCCCCAGCATTTT
.	.	TRBJ1-4	TRBV21-1	CASSKKTGYNEKLFF	TGTGCCAGCAGCAAAAAGACAGGGTATAATGAAAAACTGTTTTTT
.	.	TRBJ2-5	TRBV4-3	CASSQGWTHQETQYF	TGCGCCAGCAGCCAAGGGTGGACCCACCAAGAGACCCAGTACTTC
.	.	TRBJ2-1	TRBV7-2	CASSLARLREQFF	TGTGCCAGCAGCTTAGCGCGGCTTCGTGAGCAGTTCTTC
TRBD2	few	TRBJ2-3	TRBV6-6	CASTRGGGTDTQYF	TGTGCCAGCACCCGCGGGGGTGGCACAGATACGCAGTATTTT
.	.	TRBJ2-1	TRBV7-2	CASSLGGGESYNEQFF	TGTGCCAGCAGCTTAGGGGGCGGGGAGTCCTACAATGAGCAGTTCTTC
.	.	TRBJ2-7	TRBV5-1	CASSLDIPYEQYF	TGCGCCAGCAGCTTGGATATCCCCTACGAGCAGTACTTC
.	.	TRBJ2-7	TRBV3-1	CASSQEVAGQDSYEQYF	TGTGCCAGCAGCCAAGAGGTCGCGGGACAAGACTCCTACGAGCAGTACTTC
.	.	TRBJ2-7	TRBV9	CASSVGPASSYEQYF	TGTGCCAGCAGCGTAGGGCCAGCGAGCTCCTACGAGCAGTACTTC
TRBD2	.	TRBJ2-3	TRBV6-2/TRBV6-3	CASSSAGGSTDTQYF	TGTGCCAGCAGTTCAGCGGGGGGGAGCACAGATACGCAGTATTTT